The 29 T cell receptor beta chains in this list originate from one sample, sequenced in a study of CD8+CD57+ T cells in acquired aplastic anemia (dated by TCRdb to the late 2010s). The sample was run on an Illumina HiSeq 2000. Profiling of TCR beta VDJ combinations and CDR3 sequences used genomic DNA as the template. TCRdb reprocessed the public reads (quality trimming at Q25 with fastp, clone calling with MiXCR) and kept in-frame beta chains. All rows with the same CDR3 protein become a single entry with the most common DNA and genes. In all, the sample holds around 210,000 distinct CDR3 sequences, and 65% of those were seen once. Around three fifths of the sample rests with the top ten. The patients picked for sequencing were ones in whom flow cytometry had shown an expansion of CD8+CD57+ cells. The source material was sorted CD4+, CD8+, or CD8+CD57+ T cells (not recorded which) from PBMCs. The source is a human donor with aplastic anemia.

V is TRBV29-1 and J is TRBJ2-1; 7 nucleotides align to TRBD1. CDR1 is SQVTM and CDR2 is ANQGSEA in the germline V gene. V was pared by 7 bases and J by 5 bases, with 14 bases of the junction left unmatched. The CDR3 loop spans 15 amino acids. CDR3 DNA sequence: TGCAGCGGTGGGGTAGGGGGACAGATCAACAATGAGCAGTTCTTC. Amino acids: CSGGVGGQINNEQFF.

This clonotype was found a few times. The chain joins TRBV9 to TRBJ1-6; no reliable D call. The CDR3 covers 12 residues. Germline lookup yields CDR1 SGDLS and CDR2 YYNGEE. The V end lost 4 bases, the J end lost 12 bases, and 11 bases lay between the germline ends. The CDR3 coding sequence is TGTGCCAGCAGCTCTTCGGATGGACCCCTCCACTTT. This encodes CASSSSDGPLHF.

For this clonotype: One end of the junction does not line up with germline, which may come from a read error. The chain recombines TRBV15 with TRBJ2-7; D might be TRBD1 (8 bases). CDR3 length: 16 residues. Per the germline V gene, CDR1 is LNHNV and CDR2 is YYDKDF (reference sequence). The CDR3 sequence is CATSRRGTGGDYEKYF. The DNA of the CDR3 is TGTGCCACCAGCAGACGTGGGACAGGCGGGGACTACGAGAAGTACTTC. The whole variable domain, remainder taken from reference TRBV15 and TRBJ2-7, is DAMVIQNPRYQVTQFGKPVTLSCSQTLNHNVMYWYQQKSSQAPKLLFHYYDKDFNNEADTPDNFQSRRPNTSFCFLDIRSPGLGDTAMYLCATSRRGTGGDYEKYFGPGTRLTVT.

The genes are TRBV20-1 and TRBJ2-1; 10 bases match TRBD2. Trimming removed 1 base from V and 13 bases from J; junction bases left unmatched: 10. This CDR3 contains 14 residues. Germline CDR1 reads DFQATT; CDR2 reads SNEGSKA (reference sequence). CDR3 sequence (DNA): TGCAGTGCTAGAGTGTTTCAGCGGGAGGGCAAACAGTTCTTC. The encoded protein is CSARVFQREGKQFF.

The V call is TRBV9, the J call TRBJ1-2; 9 nucleotides match TRBD1. After removal of 0 bases from V and 4 bases from J, the junction contained 4 bases not matched to a gene. Germline loops: CDR1 SGDLS, CDR2 YYNGEE. The CDR3 runs to 15 residues. CDR3 protein: CASSVEGQGVYGYTF. The CDR3 nucleotides read TGTGCCAGCAGCGTAGAGGGACAGGGCGTCTATGGCTACACCTTC.

The CDR3 DNA follows: TGTGCCAGCAGTTGGAGGGGGCTGATCACTGAAGCTTTCTTT. Translation gives CASSWRGLITEAFF. The chain has TRBV6-5 and TRBJ1-1; 7 bases align to TRBD1. Trimming took 4 bases from V and 4 from J; bases not matched to a gene: 6. Germline loops: CDR1 MNHEY, CDR2 SVGAGI. The CDR3 loop spans 14 amino acids.

The chain employs TRBV18 and TRBJ2-7; 11 bases are shared with TRBD2. The trim removed 3 bases at V and 0 bases at J, leaving 7 bases unmatched. CDR1 and CDR2 from the germline V gene are KGHSH and LQKENI. The CDR3 totals 17 residues. CDR3 protein: CASSPTLAGGGSYEQYF. CDR3 nucleotide sequence: TGTGCCAGCTCACCGACCTTAGCGGGGGGGGGCTCCTACGAGCAGTACTTC.

This chain joins TRBV2 and TRBJ1-2, with 7 positions matching TRBD1. CDR3 size: 12 residues. Germline CDR1 is SNHLY and CDR2 is FYNNEI. The ends lost 8 bases at V and 6 bases at J; junction bases unmatched: 6. The CDR3, as DNA: TGTGCCAGCGTAAAGGGGGCGAATGGCTACACCTTC. Translating it yields CASVKGANGYTF.

This clonotype showed up just a few times. The chain joins TRBV7-9 to TRBJ2-5, with 10 bases identical to TRBD2. The length of the CDR3 is 15 residues. Unmatched junction bases numbered 5, after V lost 5 bases and J lost 2 bases. Per the germline V gene, CDR1 is SEHNR and CDR2 is FQNEAQ (reference sequence). This CDR3 is CASSESGREQETQYF. Here the CDR3 DNA reads TGTGCCAGCAGCGAGAGCGGGAGGGAACAAGAGACCCAGTACTTC.

This clonotype was recorded a few times. The gene calls are TRBV5-1 and TRBJ2-1; 14 positions agree with TRBD2. Unmatched junction bases numbered 8, after V lost 4 bases and J lost 8 bases. Germline V gene data show CDR1 as SGHRS and CDR2 as YFSETQ. This CDR3 spans 16 amino acids. CDR3 in amino acids: CASSKGTSGSIDEQFF. CDR3 in DNA: TGCGCCAGCAGCAAAGGGACTAGCGGGAGTATCGATGAGCAGTTCTTC.

This rearrangement joins TRBV9 to TRBJ2-7, with 7 bases lining up with TRBD2. Germline loops: CDR1 SGDLS, CDR2 YYNGEE. CDR3 length: 14 residues. V was clipped by 4 bases and J by 2 bases; unmatched bases: 6. DNA of the CDR3: TGTGCCAGCAGCCGAGCTAGCGGAGCCTACGAGCAGTACTTC. It yields the protein CASSRASGAYEQYF.

This clonotype occurred a few times. The chain has TRBV15 and TRBJ1-6; 9 bases agree with TRBD1. Germline V gives CDR1 LNHNV, CDR2 YYDKDF (reference sequence). This CDR3 spans 15 amino acids. Unmatched junction bases numbered 4, after V lost 2 bases and J lost 8 bases. The CDR3 protein is CATSRSTGGDSPLHF. The CDR3 nucleotides are TGTGCCACCAGCAGATCGACAGGGGGGGATTCACCCCTCCACTTT.

This clonotype has only a few counts. Just one base apart from a much larger clone, this may be a read error. The genes are TRBV30 and TRBJ1-1; D gene unclear. The length of the CDR3 is 11 residues. CDR1 GTSNPN and CDR2 SVGIG come from the germline V gene (reference sequence). Trimming took 5 bases from V and 0 from J, leaving 4 bases between them. The CDR3 here is CAWSMNTEAFF. CDR3 coding DNA: TGTGCCTGGTCCATGAACACTGAAGCTTTCTTT.

Details on this clonotype: One junction end disagrees with the germline gene, perhaps due to a read error. V is TRBV7-7 and J is TRBJ2-2; unclear D gene. The CDR3 has 17 residues. Germline V gene data show CDR1 as SSHAT and CDR2 as FNYEAQ (reference sequence). CDR3 coding DNA: TGTGCTAGCAGCCCACGGCCAGCAAGTTTGAACACCGGGGAGCTGTTTTTT. This encodes CASSPRPASLNTGELFF.

This clonotype came up a few times. The chain has TRBV15 and TRBJ1-6; D remains ambiguous. Trimming left V 0 bases short and J 6 bases short, with 12 bases between. The germline V gene has CDR1 LNHNV and CDR2 YYDKDF (reference sequence). There are 16 residues in the CDR3. Written as DNA, the CDR3 is TGTGCCACCAGCAGAGATCTCGGGCAGATTAATTCACCCCTCCACTTT. Protein product: CATSRDLGQINSPLHF.

The J gene is TRBJ2-7, the V gene TRBV7-9; D not resolved. The CDR3 has 14 residues. The germline CDR1 and CDR2 sequences are SEHNR and FQNEAQ (reference sequence). V gave up 5 bases and J gave up 0 bases, with 11 bases separating them. The CDR3 DNA reads TGTGCCAGCAGCCCTACCGACAACTCCTACGAGCAGTACTTC. This encodes CASSPTDNSYEQYF.

This clonotype was detected a few times. The chain links TRBV24-1 to TRBJ1-2; D gene uncertain. Looked up from germline, CDR1 is KGHDR and CDR2 is SFDVKD. The length of the CDR3 is 15 residues. V was shortened by 1 base and J by 1 base, with 9 bases between the two germline ends. This chain's CDR3 is CATSDFPVSNYGYTF. In DNA form, the CDR3 reads TGTGCCACCAGTGATTTTCCCGTCAGTAACTATGGCTACACCTTC.

The J gene is TRBJ2-6, the V gene TRBV7-9; 7 positions agree with TRBD1. The CDR3 contains 17 residues. Germline V lookup: CDR1 SEHNR, CDR2 FQNEAQ (reference sequence). Trimming removed 5 bases from V and 1 base from J; junction bases left unmatched: 8. The CDR3 here is CASSGDSRNSGANVLTF. The CDR3, as DNA: TGTGCCAGCAGCGGGGACAGTCGGAATTCTGGGGCCAACGTCCTGACTTTC.

A few counts support this clonotype. A read error may be the cause here, since a much bigger clone is one base away. The genes are TRBV20-1 and TRBJ2-1; 14 positions agree with TRBD2. V shed 1 base, J shed 7 bases, and the junction held 12 bases outside the gene matches. The CDR3 extends over 18 amino acids. CDR1 DFQATT and CDR2 SNEGSKA come from the germline V gene (reference sequence). The DNA for the CDR3 is TGCAGTGCTAGAGGGGATCGACTAGCGGGGGGGCTGTATAATGAGCAGTTCTTC. Translation: CSARGDRLAGGLYNEQFF.

This clonotype was seen only once. The CDR3 sequence: CASSQWSRRGGDNSPLHF. CDR3 DNA sequence: TGTGCCAGCAGCCAATGGTCACGGCGGGGAGGGGATAATTCACCCCTCCACTTT. The chain is built from TRBV14 and TRBJ1-6, with D perhaps matching TRBD1 (5 bases). The germline gives CDR1 SGHDN, CDR2 FVKESK. The CDR3 is 18 amino acids. Trimming took off 2 bases at V and 5 bases at J, with 19 bases between the two ends.

This rearrangement joins TRBV10-3 to TRBJ2-1; 9 bases line up with TRBD1. Looked up from germline, CDR1 is ENHRY and CDR2 is SYGVKD. V trimming: 8 bases; J trimming: 7 bases; junction bases outside the gene matches: 3. This CDR3 comprises 12 residues. The CDR3 sequence: CAIGQGLNEQFF. DNA for the CDR3: TGTGCCATCGGACAGGGGTTGAATGAGCAGTTCTTC.

The gene calls are TRBV2 and TRBJ1-1; 7 nucleotides line up with TRBD1. The CDR3 is made up of 15 amino acids. Germline CDR1 SNHLY, CDR2 FYNNEI. Trimming cost V 2 bases and J 11 bases; bases outside gene matches: 14. The CDR3 DNA reads TGTGCCAGCAGTGAAACCGGGACAGAGAGTGAAGGGGCTTTCTTT. Translating gives CASSETGTESEGAFF.

This clonotype was counted a single time. The CDR3 region is CSARAREEQYF. The CDR3 DNA follows: TGCAGTGCTAGGGCTAGGGAGGAGCAGTACTTC. This rearrangement joins TRBV20-1 to TRBJ2-7; D is possibly TRBD2 (5 bases). V gave up 3 bases and J gave up 7 bases, with 10 bases separating them. The CDR3 is 11 amino acids. Looked up from germline, CDR1 is DFQATT and CDR2 is SNEGSKA (reference sequence).

A note on this clonotype: At one boundary the junction diverges from the germline segment, which might be a read error. V is TRBV10-3 and J is TRBJ2-7, with D perhaps TRBD2 (5 bases). The CDR3 loop spans 14 amino acids. The germline CDR1 and CDR2 sequences are ENHRY and SYGVKD. The CDR3 loop is CATSDFVHGDEQYF. The CDR3 DNA reads as TGTGCCACCAGTGATTTCGTCCACGGGGACGAGCAGTACTTC.

The rearrangement uses TRBV15 and TRBJ2-7, with 7 bases aligning to TRBD2. CDR1 and CDR2 (germline): LNHNV, YYDKDF (reference sequence). Unmatched junction bases numbered 14, after V lost 8 bases and J lost 7 bases. The CDR3 has 14 residues. The DNA for the CDR3 is TGTGCCACCTCCTGGCCAGCGGGGTCCGGGGAGCAGTACTTC. This sequence encodes CATSWPAGSGEQYF.

The V call is TRBV2, the J call TRBJ1-2; 8 bases map to TRBD1. V gave up 5 bases and J gave up 7 bases; unmatched junction bases: 12. The CDR3 loop spans 15 amino acids. CDR1 is SNHLY and CDR2 is FYNNEI in the germline V gene. The CDR3 sequence: CASSRYRGKTSGYTF. The CDR3 DNA sequence: TGTGCCAGCAGTCGATACAGGGGGAAGACGAGTGGCTACACCTTC.

The chain combines TRBV7-9 with TRBJ1-2; tentatively, D is TRBD1 (5 bases). V was clipped by 1 base and J by 6 bases, with 12 bases between them. Germline assignment: CDR1 SEHNR and CDR2 FQNEAQ (reference sequence). The length of the CDR3 is 14 residues. CDR3 sequence (DNA): TGTGCCAGCAGCTTAGAGGGGACGGCGCATGGCTACACCTTC. Translation gives CASSLEGTAHGYTF.

The chain employs TRBV12-5 and TRBJ2-5; D not resolved. The CDR3 consists of 12 residues. Germline loops: CDR1 LGHNT, CDR2 FRNRAP. The germline V and J ends were trimmed by 3 bases and 3 bases, with 5 bases remaining between them. The CDR3 nucleotides are TGTGCTAGTGGTTTTCGGGAAGAGACCCAGTACTTC. This sequence encodes CASGFREETQYF.

The genes are TRBV6-1 and TRBJ1-6; D unclear. The CDR3 is 11 residues long. Germline-derived CDR1 and CDR2 are MNHNS and SASEGT. V lost 3 bases and J lost 17, with 11 bases in between. In nucleotides, the CDR3 is TGTGCCAGCAGTGAGCGGCCTATCATCCACTTT. It yields the protein CASSERPIIHF.